These T cell receptor beta chains were read from a single sample in a study of T cells in Graves' hyperthyroidism and ophthalmopathy. TCRdb reprocessed the multiplex PCR reads via MiXCR and lists one record per CDR3 protein. The profile shows hundreds of thousands of distinct CDR3 sequences, around a quarter of them singletons. The sequencing sample was made of blood. These receptors were collected from a woman in her 30s with Graves' ophthalmopathy. Each CDR3 is given without its conserved first and last residue.

>TRBV12-3/TRBV12-4|11|TRBJ1-2
ASSSGIKDGYT
>TRBV7-2|11|TRBJ2-6
ASSLDGANVLT
>TRBV27|16|TRBJ2-7
ASSGRVGTSGDSYEQY
>TRBV6-1|12|TRBJ1-5
ASSPTYSDQPQH
>TRBV7-9|12|TRBJ1-2
ASSYPPRGYGYT
>TRBV6-1|13|TRBJ2-5
ASTLRDNSQETQY
>TRBV12-3/TRBV12-4|13|TRBJ1-5
ASSLGEIYNQPQH
>TRBV12-3/TRBV12-4|10|TRBJ1-1
ASDTGNTEAF
>TRBV6-5|15|TRBJ1-2
ASSYNLISDHNYGYT
>TRBV12-3/TRBV12-4|12|TRBJ2-5
ASSLGGGRETQY
>TRBV24-1|13|TRBJ1-5
ATSVLLNRNQPQH
>TRBV6-1|11|TRBJ2-5
ASTRGDSETQY
>TRBV18|12|TRBJ2-7
ASRSGTGDPEQY
>TRBV5-4|11|TRBJ2-7
ASRAGTGGEQY
>TRBV4-1|13|TRBJ1-2
ASSQITGEDYGYT
>TRBV19|12|TRBJ1-1
ASSIGAGSTEAF
>TRBV6-1|13|TRBJ1-2
ASTWLGVSNYGYT
>TRBV10-3|13|TRBJ2-2
AISPGQGITGELF
>TRBV4-3|13|TRBJ2-7
ASSQLTSPSYEQY
>TRBV6-1|14|TRBJ1-5
ASSEGLGIGNQPQH
>TRBV3-1|13|TRBJ1-2
ASSWTGATNYGYT
>TRBV19|12|TRBJ2-2
ASSNQGASGELF
>TRBV5-4|11|TRBJ2-6
VSLRAGANVLT
>TRBV11-2|11|TRBJ1-5
ASSLAGDQPQH
>TRBV6-5|14|TRBJ1-2
ASSYSTGGGGYGYT
>TRBV9|12|TRBJ2-5
ASSPTGYGETQY
>TRBV11-2|15|TRBJ2-5
ASSPDPPTGKRETQY
>TRBV6-1|13|TRBJ1-6
ASSSDSPYNSPLR
>TRBV6-5|12|TRBJ1-1
ASSLRDRDTEAF
>TRBV30|11|TRBJ1-1
AWSVWVYSEAF
>TRBV6-2/TRBV6-3|11|TRBJ2-5
ASRGTTQETQY
>TRBV6-1|11|TRBJ1-5
ASSELVGQPQH
>TRBV6-1|11|TRBJ1-1
ASARRGATEAF
>TRBV5-1|16|TRBJ2-7
ASSLGGLRDKESYEQY
>TRBV5-1|12|TRBJ1-1
ASSLVSLNTEAF
>TRBV7-2|13|TRBJ2-2
ASSLGAEKSGELF
>TRBV7-3|12|TRBJ1-1
ASSLGSGDTEAF
>TRBV19|10|TRBJ1-1
ATVQGNTEAF
>TRBV20-1|12|TRBJ2-2
SASPAVGPGELF
>TRBV28|12|TRBJ1-1
ASSLGGRHTEAF
>TRBV28|13|TRBJ2-7
ASSLTPTDSYEQY
>TRBV3-1|13|TRBJ1-5
ASSNWEDSNQPQH
>TRBV15|12|TRBJ1-2
ATSREGGDYGYT
>TRBV20-1|13|TRBJ1-3
SALKGGSVGNTIY
>TRBV18|12|TRBJ2-5
ASSQGPGQETQY
>TRBV6-2/TRBV6-3|15|TRBJ1-1
ASTPHFRFPVNTEAL
>TRBV5-1|13|TRBJ2-2
ASSSRDRGTGELF
>TRBV19|12|TRBJ2-5
ASSIGAGGKTQY
>TRBV20-1|14|TRBJ2-7
SARDRVTGTTNEQY
>TRBV5-1|13|TRBJ2-2
ASSLGLAGAGELF
>TRBV28|14|TRBJ2-7
ASSFIPGRSSYEQY
>TRBV6-1|13|TRBJ2-3
ASSPLAVSTDTQY
>TRBV12-3/TRBV12-4|12|TRBJ2-3
ASSQGGVVDTQY
>TRBV11-2|14|TRBJ2-2
ASSLYGWGDTGELF
>TRBV7-9|12|TRBJ1-2
ASSLGTGINGYT
>TRBV28|12|TRBJ1-2
ASSYSSGVGGYT
>TRBV6-2/TRBV6-3|11|TRBJ2-6
ASNLSGANVLT
>TRBV6-5|12|TRBJ2-7
ASILGPSSYEQH
>TRBV6-1|12|TRBJ1-1
ASGRGTAFTEAF